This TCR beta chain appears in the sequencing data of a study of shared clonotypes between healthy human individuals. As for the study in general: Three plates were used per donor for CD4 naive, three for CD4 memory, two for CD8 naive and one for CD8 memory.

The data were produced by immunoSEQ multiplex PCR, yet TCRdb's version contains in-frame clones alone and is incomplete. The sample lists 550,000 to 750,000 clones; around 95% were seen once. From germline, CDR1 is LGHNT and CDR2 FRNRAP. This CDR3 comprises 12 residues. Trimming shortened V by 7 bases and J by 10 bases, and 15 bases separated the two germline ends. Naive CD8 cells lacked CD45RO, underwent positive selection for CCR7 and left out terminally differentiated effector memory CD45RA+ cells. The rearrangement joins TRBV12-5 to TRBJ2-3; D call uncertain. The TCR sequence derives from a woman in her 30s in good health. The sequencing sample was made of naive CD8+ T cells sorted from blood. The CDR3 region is CASVPVCRAQYF. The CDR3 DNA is TGTGCTAGTGTGCCCGTATGTAGGGCGCAGTATTTT.